This TCR beta chain was sequenced during a study of CD8+ T cells in alopecia areata. Study-wide findings and caveats: The study found that many expanded lesional clones persisted in scalp and blood during tofacitinib. Tofacitinib produced a significant decrease in scalp clonality and in expanded CD8+ clones among the top 100.

The treatment is: oral pan-JAK inhibitor, 5-10 mg twice daily. Alopecia areata patients provided lesional scalp punch biopsies and peripheral blood. About this clone itself: The target antigen is unknown.

The V and J ends lost 0 bases and 3 bases respectively, with 10 bases between them. Germline CDR1 SGHRS, CDR2 YFSETQ. The CDR3 totals 14 residues. TCR sequencing used cDNA made by reverse transcription of extracted RNA. Assay: immunoSEQ multiplex PCR; the TCRdb copy retains only in-frame clones and omits some. The sample contains around 290,000 clones, roughly 64% of which appear only once. Sequenced here: CD4+ T cells sorted from blood, sampled at week 24, from a patient treated with tofacitinib. The rearrangement links TRBV5-1 to TRBJ2-7; the D gene is possibly TRBD2 (6 bases). This TCR derives from a human donor with alopecia areata. The chain's CDR3 is CASSLAEGLYEQYF. CDR3 coding DNA: TGCGCCAGCAGCTTGGCGGAGGGTCTCTACGAGCAGTACTTC. Full variable domain (rest looked up from reference TRBV5-1 and TRBJ2-7): KAGVTQTPRYLIKTRGQQVTLSCSPISGHRSVSWYQQTPGQGLQFLFEYFSETQRNKGNFPGRFSGRQFSNSRSEMNVSTLELGDSALYLCASSLAEGLYEQYFGPGTRLTVT.